Detailed here is one T cell receptor beta chain. The repertoire was sequenced with immunoSEQ multiplex PCR; TCRdb's copy has only in-frame clones and lacks some. The data contain some 96,000 clones, approximately 90% of them singletons. Germline V gene sequence: CDR1 MDHEN, CDR2 SYDVKM. Between the trimmed V and J ends, which lost 1 base and 0 bases, there was a span of 7 bases. This CDR3 comprises 15 residues. This record belongs to a study of T cell changes during pregnancy in multiple sclerosis. This chain joins TRBV28 and TRBJ1-3, with D hard to call. The source is a female donor with multiple sclerosis, enrolled in a pregnancy study. The source was peripheral blood, collected after pregnancy. The CDR3 protein is CASSLSVLSGNTIYF. The CDR3 DNA is TGTGCCAGCAGTTTATCAGTGCTCTCTGGAAACACCATATATTTT.